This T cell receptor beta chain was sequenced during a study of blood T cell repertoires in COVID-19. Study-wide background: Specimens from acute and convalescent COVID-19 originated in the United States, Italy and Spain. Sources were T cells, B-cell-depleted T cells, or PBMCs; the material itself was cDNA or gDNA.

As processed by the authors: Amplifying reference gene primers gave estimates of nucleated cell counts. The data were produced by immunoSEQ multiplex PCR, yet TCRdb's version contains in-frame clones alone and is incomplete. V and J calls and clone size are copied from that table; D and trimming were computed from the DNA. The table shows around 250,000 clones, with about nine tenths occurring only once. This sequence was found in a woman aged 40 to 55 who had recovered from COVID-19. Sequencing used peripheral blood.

The CDR3 bases are TGTGCCAGCAGCCTCGGACCGGGAACAACTAATGAAAAACTGTTTTTT. Translation gives CASSLGPGTTNEKLFF. J is TRBJ1-4 and V is TRBV5-6, with D unclear. The CDR3 extends over 16 amino acids. The germline V and J ends were trimmed by 4 bases and 0 bases, with 13 bases remaining between them. Germline V gives CDR1 SGHDT, CDR2 YYEEEE. The whole variable domain, remainder taken from reference TRBV5-6 and TRBJ1-4, is DAGVTQSPTHLIKTRGQQVTLRCSPKSGHDTVSWYQQALGQGPQFIFQYYEEEERQRGNFPDRFSGHQFPNYSSELNVNALLLGDSALYLCASSLGPGTTNEKLFFGSGTQLSVL.